The next 11 T cell receptor beta chains were all read from a single sample in a study of cytomegalovirus exposure and HLA in healthy donors. Primers included in the PCR were 60 Vbeta and 13 Jbeta primers. Measured with immunoSEQ multiplex PCR; TCRdb has only the in-frame clones, and not every one. The repertoire includes some 120,000 clones, 75% to 90% of them detected once, and 1.5% to 2% sits in the top ten. Input material: PBMCs. The receptors originated from a man aged 40-49 years in good health and CMV-seronegative.

The chain employs TRBV5-1 and TRBJ2-7, with 16 positions matching TRBD2. V was clipped by 4 bases and J by 5 bases; unmatched bases: 6. Germline CDR1 SGHRS, CDR2 YFSETQ. The CDR3 has 16 amino acids. CDR3 DNA sequence: TGCGCCAGCAGCACGGGACTAGCGGGAGGGCAAAACGAGCAGTACTTC. Protein sequence: CASSTGLAGGQNEQYF.

This chain links TRBV7-2 with TRBJ2-7; the D gene is possibly TRBD1 (5 bases). Trimming removed 5 bases from V and 4 bases from J, with 12 bases in between. Germline V gene lookup returns CDR1 SGHTA and CDR2 FQGNSA. There are 13 residues in the CDR3. In nucleotides, the CDR3 is TGTGCCAGCAGCCCACACCAGGGTTACGAGCAGTACTTC. Its protein product is CASSPHQGYEQYF.

The V and J genes are TRBV30 and TRBJ1-1; 7 nucleotides line up with TRBD1. The germline gives CDR1 GTSNPN, CDR2 SVGIG (reference sequence). CDR3 length equals 14 residues. Trimming cost V 2 bases and J 1 base; bases outside gene matches: 4. The DNA for the CDR3 is TGTGCCTGGAGTCTCCGGGACAGGAACACTGAAGCTTTCTTT. Translating it yields CAWSLRDRNTEAFF. Full variable domain (remainder filled in from reference TRBV30 and TRBJ1-1): SQTIHQWPATLVQPVGSPLSLECTVEGTSNPNLYWYRQAAGRGLQLLFYSVGIGQISSEVPQNLSASRPQDRQFILSSKKLLLSDSGFYLCAWSLRDRNTEAFFGQGTRLTVV.

This chain joins TRBV7-2 and TRBJ1-2, with 8 bases fitting TRBD1. The ends lost 5 bases at V and 10 bases at J; junction bases unmatched: 12. The germline CDR1 and CDR2 sequences are SGHTA and FQGNSA. This CDR3 contains 14 residues. CDR3 sequence (DNA): TGTGCCAGCAGCACAAATCAGGGGGCCGGACCCTACACCTTC. Its protein is CASSTNQGAGPYTF. Together with reference TRBV7-2 and TRBJ1-2, the CDR3 gives the full variable domain: GAGVSQSPSNKVTEKGKDVELRCDPISGHTALYWYRQSLGQGLEFLIYFQGNSAPDKSGLPSDRFSAERTGGSVSTLTIQRTQQEDSAVYLCASSTNQGAGPYTFGSGTRLTVV.

This chain uses TRBV19 with TRBJ1-5, with D maybe TRBD1 (6 bases). Deletions cut 1 base from V and 9 bases from J, with 16 bases between. The CDR3 spans 15 residues. Per germline, CDR1 LNHDA and CDR2 SQIVND (reference sequence). In DNA, the CDR3 is TGTGCCAGTAGTATAGGAAAGGGGGTAAGTCGGCCCCAGCATTTT. Residues: CASSIGKGVSRPQHF.

This sequence joins TRBV30 and TRBJ1-1; weak D call: TRBD1 (5 bases). Germline-derived CDR1 and CDR2 are GTSNPN and SVGIG (reference sequence). The CDR3 contains 12 residues. Trimming pared 8 bases from V and 6 bases from J, leaving 16 bases between. The CDR3 reads CAGSWSGAEAFF. In DNA, the CDR3 is TGTGCCGGGTCTTGGTCGGGGGCTGAAGCTTTCTTT. Full variable domain (outside the CDR3, taken from reference TRBV30 and TRBJ1-1): SQTIHQWPATLVQPVGSPLSLECTVEGTSNPNLYWYRQAAGRGLQLLFYSVGIGQISSEVPQNLSASRPQDRQFILSSKKLLLSDSGFYLCAGSWSGAEAFFGQGTRLTVV.

The gene calls are TRBV7-6 and TRBJ2-7; possibly TRBD1 for D (5 bases). Trimming stripped 0 bases from V and 3 bases from J, with 12 bases between. Per germline, CDR1 SGHVS and CDR2 FNYEAQ. The CDR3 has 15 residues. The CDR3 loop reads CASSLAPGKNYEQYF. DNA for the CDR3: TGTGCCAGCAGCTTAGCCCCAGGGAAGAACTACGAGCAGTACTTC.

The chain uses TRBV19 and TRBJ1-5, with 9 bases fitting TRBD1. Germline V gene sequence: CDR1 LNHDA, CDR2 SQIVND (reference sequence). This CDR3 contains 18 residues. V dropped 0 bases and J dropped 3; count of bases not matched to a gene: 9. The CDR3 coding sequence is TGTGCCAGTAGTATAGACCCGGACAGGGGCCACTTCAATCAGCCCCAGCATTTT. Protein sequence: CASSIDPDRGHFNQPQHF.

CDR3 DNA: TGTGCCAGCAGTTTCTACAGGGGAGGCGAGCAGTACTTC. Protein: CASSFYRGGEQYF. The chain carries TRBV27 and TRBJ2-7, with D tentatively TRBD1 (7 bases). The germline CDR1 and CDR2 sequences are MNHEY and SMNVEV (reference sequence). V gave up 3 bases and J gave up 6 bases, with 12 bases separating them. The length of the CDR3 is 13 residues.

The V gene is TRBV9, the J gene TRBJ2-2, with 8 positions matching TRBD2. The V gene end was trimmed by 0 bases and the J gene end by 4 bases; junction bases not matched to a gene: 5. The germline V gene has CDR1 SGDLS and CDR2 YYNGEE. The CDR3 loop spans 16 amino acids. CDR3 loop: CASSVGSGSFTGELFF. In DNA, the CDR3 is TGTGCCAGCAGCGTAGGCAGCGGGAGCTTCACCGGGGAGCTGTTTTTT.

This clone was observed a single time. V is TRBV10-2 and J is TRBJ1-2; D is uncertain. V dropped 2 bases and J dropped 8 bases, with 9 bases sitting between them. Germline values: CDR1 WSHSY, CDR2 SAAADI. The CDR3 has 12 amino acids. The CDR3 here is CASSENQYGYTF. The CDR3 DNA is TGCGCCAGCAGTGAGAATCAGTACGGCTACACCTTC.